Each of the 10 T cell receptor beta chains below was sequenced from the same sample in a study of response to subunit inactivated influenza vaccine. TCRdb fed the RT-PCR reads into MiXCR, producing one record per CDR3 protein. The data contain approximately 480,000 distinct CDR3 sequences, approximately 11% of them singletons. The source was PBMCs from blood, collected around seven weeks after vaccination. All receptors derive from a man aged 45 to 65 who received an inactivated influenza vaccine.

This clonotype was recorded at least ten times. The rearrangement uses TRBV6-5 and TRBJ2-7; no clear D gene. Germline assignment: CDR1 MNHEY and CDR2 SVGAGI. This CDR3 is 14 amino acids long. V lost 0 bases to trimming and J lost 0 bases, with 6 bases between them. The DNA for the CDR3 is TGTGCCAGCAGTTACTCGGGTTTCTCCTACGAGCAGTACTTC. It encodes CASSYSGFSYEQYF.

The chain uses TRBV29-1 and TRBJ1-6; D gene ambiguous. The CDR3 loop spans 12 amino acids. V shed 5 bases and J shed 7 bases, with 9 bases lying between them. From germline, CDR1 is SQVTM and CDR2 ANQGSEA. The chain's CDR3 is CSVSTGNSPLHF. Here the CDR3 DNA reads TGCAGCGTTTCCACGGGGAATTCACCCCTCCACTTT.

The chain recombines TRBV29-1 with TRBJ2-2; maybe TRBD2 (5 bases). In germline, CDR1 is SQVTM, CDR2 ANQGSEA. V shed 4 bases and J shed 0 bases, with 9 bases lying between them. CDR3 length: 14 amino acids. The CDR3 coding sequence is TGCAGCGTTGCGGGAATCTCGAACACCGGGGAGCTGTTTTTT. It is translated as CSVAGISNTGELFF.

This clonotype was seen a few times. This chain connects TRBV7-2 to TRBJ2-1; weak D call: TRBD2 (6 bases). The CDR3 is 15 amino acids. The germline V gene encodes CDR1 SGHTA and CDR2 FQGNSA. V dropped 5 bases and J dropped 4 bases, with 15 bases sitting between them. Here the CDR3 DNA reads TGTGCCAGCAGCAAACCGGGACTGGAATACAATGAGCAGTTCTTC. This gives the protein CASSKPGLEYNEQFF.

V is TRBV9 and J is TRBJ1-2; D might be TRBD1 (5 bases). V shed 0 bases and J shed 1 base, with 13 bases lying between them. The CDR3 contains 16 residues. The germline V gene encodes CDR1 SGDLS and CDR2 YYNGEE. The CDR3 reads CASSVGLDTNNYGYTF. The CDR3 DNA sequence: TGTGCCAGCAGCGTAGGTTTGGACACCAATAACTATGGCTACACCTTC.

This clonotype has only a few counts. The chain links TRBV20-1 to TRBJ2-7; 8 bases align to TRBD1. Per germline, CDR1 DFQATT and CDR2 SNEGSKA (reference sequence). With V trimmed by 3 bases and J by 2 bases, 6 bases remained unmatched. The CDR3 runs 14 residues. CDR3 region: CSASPRTGPYEQYF. CDR3 bases: TGCAGTGCTAGCCCCAGGACAGGGCCCTACGAGCAGTACTTC.

For this clonotype: One end of the junction is discordant with germline, which a read error may explain. The V call is TRBV10-3, the J call TRBJ1-5; D is uncertain. CDR3 size: 10 residues. Germline loops: CDR1 ENHRY, CDR2 SYGVKD. The CDR3 reads CATPSGLEDF. The CDR3 DNA is TGTGCCACCCCCTCGGGCCTCGAGGATTTT.

This chain joins TRBV20-1 and TRBJ1-6; D is ambiguous. Germline lookup yields CDR1 DFQATT and CDR2 SNEGSKA (reference sequence). The CDR3 runs to 15 residues. With 1 base removed from V and 10 bases from J, the gap between germline ends came to 17 bases. CDR3 nucleotides: TGCAGTGCTAGAGTTCGGGAGGCCCTAGGCTCACCCCTCCACTTT. Translation gives CSARVREALGSPLHF.

The chain combines TRBV5-5 with TRBJ1-1; D call uncertain. There are 12 residues in the CDR3. V shed 3 bases and J shed 7 bases, with 10 bases lying between them. Germline V lookup: CDR1 SGHKS, CDR2 YYEKEE (reference sequence). Here the CDR3 DNA reads TGTGCCAGCAGCTGGGCAATGGGTGAAGCTTTCTTT. This codes for CASSWAMGEAFF.

The chain combines TRBV7-8 with TRBJ1-6; 11 nucleotides agree with TRBD1. J was trimmed by 6 bases and V by 3 bases; bases with no gene match: 1. CDR1 and CDR2 (germline): SGHVS, FQNEAQ. The CDR3 sequence is 15 residues long. The CDR3 is CASSFGQGANSPLHF. The CDR3, as DNA: TGTGCCAGCAGCTTTGGACAGGGGGCTAATTCACCCCTCCACTTT.